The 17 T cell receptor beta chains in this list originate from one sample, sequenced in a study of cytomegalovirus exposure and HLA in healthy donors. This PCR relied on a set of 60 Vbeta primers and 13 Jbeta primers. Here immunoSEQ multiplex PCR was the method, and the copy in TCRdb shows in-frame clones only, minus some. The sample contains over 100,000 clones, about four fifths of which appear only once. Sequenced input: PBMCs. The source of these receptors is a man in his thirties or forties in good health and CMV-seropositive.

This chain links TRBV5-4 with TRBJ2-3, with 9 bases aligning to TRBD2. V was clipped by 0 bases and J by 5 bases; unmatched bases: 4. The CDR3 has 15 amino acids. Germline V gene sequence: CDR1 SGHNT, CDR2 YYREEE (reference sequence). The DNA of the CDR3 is TGTGCCAGCAGCTTGGGACTAGCGGCCGGAGATACGCAGTATTTT. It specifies CASSLGLAAGDTQYF.

CDR3: CASRAQGIETEAFF. Written as DNA, the CDR3 is TGTGCCAGCAGGGCTCAGGGGATAGAAACTGAAGCTTTCTTT. The rearrangement uses TRBV2 and TRBJ1-1; a possible D gene is TRBD1 (6 bases). CDR3 length equals 14 residues. Trimming took off 6 bases at V and 5 bases at J, with 16 bases between the two ends. Germline loops: CDR1 SNHLY, CDR2 FYNNEI.

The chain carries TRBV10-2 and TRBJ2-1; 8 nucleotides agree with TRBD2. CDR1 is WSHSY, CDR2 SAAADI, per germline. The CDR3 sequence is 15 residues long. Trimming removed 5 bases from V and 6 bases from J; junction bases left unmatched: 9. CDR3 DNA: TGCGCCAGCAGTCCGTTTTTAGGACTAGCCAATGAGCAGTTCTTC. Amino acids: CASSPFLGLANEQFF.

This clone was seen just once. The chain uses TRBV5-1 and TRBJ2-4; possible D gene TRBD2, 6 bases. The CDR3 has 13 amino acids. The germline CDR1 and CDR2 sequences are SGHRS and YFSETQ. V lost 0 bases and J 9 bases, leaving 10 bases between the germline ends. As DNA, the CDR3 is TGCGCCAGCAGCTTGGATTTGGAGGGCATTCAGTACTTC. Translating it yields CASSLDLEGIQYF.

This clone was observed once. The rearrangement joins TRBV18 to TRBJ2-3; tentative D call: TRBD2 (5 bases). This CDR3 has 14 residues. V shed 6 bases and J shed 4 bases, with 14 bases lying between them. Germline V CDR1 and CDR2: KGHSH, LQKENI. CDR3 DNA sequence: TGTGCCAGCTCGATTACGGGGATTGCAGATACGCAGTATTTT. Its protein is CASSITGIADTQYF.

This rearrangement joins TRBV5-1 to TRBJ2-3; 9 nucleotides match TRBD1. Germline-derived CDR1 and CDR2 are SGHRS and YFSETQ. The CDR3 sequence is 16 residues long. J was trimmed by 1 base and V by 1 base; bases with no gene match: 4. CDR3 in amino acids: CASSLMGQGGTDTQYF. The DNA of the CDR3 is TGCGCCAGCAGCTTGATGGGACAGGGCGGCACAGATACGCAGTATTTT.

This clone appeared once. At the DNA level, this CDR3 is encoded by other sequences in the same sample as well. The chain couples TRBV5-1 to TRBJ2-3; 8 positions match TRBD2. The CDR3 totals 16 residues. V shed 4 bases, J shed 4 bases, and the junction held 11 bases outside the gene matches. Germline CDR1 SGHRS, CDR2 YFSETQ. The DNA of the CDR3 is TGCGCCAGCAGCCCGGACGGGGGTAGCGGGGCAGATACGCAGTATTTT. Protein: CASSPDGGSGADTQYF.

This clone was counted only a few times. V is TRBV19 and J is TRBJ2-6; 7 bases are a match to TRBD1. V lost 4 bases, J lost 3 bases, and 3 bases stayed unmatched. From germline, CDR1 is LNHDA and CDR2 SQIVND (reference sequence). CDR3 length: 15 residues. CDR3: CASSRGQNGANVLTF. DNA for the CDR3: TGTGCCAGTAGTAGGGGACAGAATGGGGCCAACGTCCTGACTTTC.

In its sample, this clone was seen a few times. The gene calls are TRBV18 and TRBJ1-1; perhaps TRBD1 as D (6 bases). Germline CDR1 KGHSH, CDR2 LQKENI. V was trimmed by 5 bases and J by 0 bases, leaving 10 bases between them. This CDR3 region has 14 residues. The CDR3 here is CASSSRGLNTEAFF. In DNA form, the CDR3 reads TGTGCCAGCTCAAGCAGGGGCCTGAACACTGAAGCTTTCTTT.

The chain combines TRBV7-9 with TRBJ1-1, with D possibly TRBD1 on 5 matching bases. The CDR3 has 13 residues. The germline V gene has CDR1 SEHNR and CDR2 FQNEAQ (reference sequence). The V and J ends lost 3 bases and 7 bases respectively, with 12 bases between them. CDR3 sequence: CASSFSTEDEAFF. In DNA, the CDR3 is TGTGCCAGCAGCTTTTCGACAGAGGATGAAGCTTTCTTT.

This CDR3 is CASSTRQIHYNEQFF. DNA of the CDR3: TGTGCCAGCAGCACAAGACAGATTCACTACAATGAGCAGTTCTTC. The chain links TRBV7-8 to TRBJ2-1; D is possibly TRBD1 (5 bases). V was trimmed by 5 bases and J by 3 bases, leaving 14 bases between them. Germline V CDR1 and CDR2: SGHVS, FQNEAQ. CDR3 length equals 15 residues.

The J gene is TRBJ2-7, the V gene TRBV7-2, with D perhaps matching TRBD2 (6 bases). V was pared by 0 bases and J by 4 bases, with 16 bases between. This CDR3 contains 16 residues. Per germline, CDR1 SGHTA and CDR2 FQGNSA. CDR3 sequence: CASSLAAGTGRYEQYF. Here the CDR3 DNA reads TGTGCCAGCAGCTTAGCGGCCGGGACTGGCCGTTACGAGCAGTACTTC. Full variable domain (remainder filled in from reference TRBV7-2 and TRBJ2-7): GAGVSQSPSNKVTEKGKDVELRCDPISGHTALYWYRQSLGQGLEFLIYFQGNSAPDKSGLPSDRFSAERTGGSVSTLTIQRTQQEDSAVYLCASSLAAGTGRYEQYFGPGTRLTVT.

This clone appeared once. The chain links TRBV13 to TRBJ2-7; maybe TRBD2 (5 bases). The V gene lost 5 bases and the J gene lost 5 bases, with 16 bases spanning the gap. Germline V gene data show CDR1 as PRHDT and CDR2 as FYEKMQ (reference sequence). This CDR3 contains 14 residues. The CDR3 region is CASSPYDSEDEQYV. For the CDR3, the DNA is TGTGCCAGCAGCCCCTATGACTCGGAGGACGAGCAGTACGTC.

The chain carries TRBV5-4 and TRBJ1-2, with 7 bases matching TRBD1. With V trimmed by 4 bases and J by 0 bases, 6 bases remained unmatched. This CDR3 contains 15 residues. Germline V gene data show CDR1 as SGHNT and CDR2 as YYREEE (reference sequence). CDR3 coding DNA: TGTGCCAGCAGCCACAAGGACAGGCCTAACTATGGCTACACCTTC. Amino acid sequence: CASSHKDRPNYGYTF.

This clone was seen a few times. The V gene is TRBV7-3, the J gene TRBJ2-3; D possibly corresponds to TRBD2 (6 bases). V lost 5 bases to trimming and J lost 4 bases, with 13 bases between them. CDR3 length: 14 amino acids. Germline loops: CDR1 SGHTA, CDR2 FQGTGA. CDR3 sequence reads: CASSPGLQADTQYF. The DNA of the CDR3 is TGTGCCAGCAGCCCGGGACTCCAGGCAGATACGCAGTATTTT.

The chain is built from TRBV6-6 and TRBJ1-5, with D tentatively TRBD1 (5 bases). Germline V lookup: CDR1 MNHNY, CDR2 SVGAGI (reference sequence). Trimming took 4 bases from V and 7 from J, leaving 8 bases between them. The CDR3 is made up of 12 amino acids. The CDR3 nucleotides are TGTGCCAGCAGTTCAGGACAACAGCCCCAGCATTTT. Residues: CASSSGQQPQHF.

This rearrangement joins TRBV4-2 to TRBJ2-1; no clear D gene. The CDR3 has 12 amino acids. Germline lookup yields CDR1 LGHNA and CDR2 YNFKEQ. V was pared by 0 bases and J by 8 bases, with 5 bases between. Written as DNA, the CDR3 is TGTGCCAGCAGCCAAGATCTCTATGAGCAGTTCTTC. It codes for CASSQDLYEQFF.